This T cell receptor (beta chain) was identified in a study of Ad26.COV2.S vaccination and SARS-CoV-2 variants. Between the trimmed V and J ends, which lost 3 bases and 5 bases, there was a span of 10 bases. CDR1 is KGHSH and CDR2 is LQKENI in the germline V gene. This CDR3 is built from 13 residues. As to treatment: 15 to 20 received Ad26.COV2.S at low or high dose, single or two shots; about 5 received placebo; per-sample allocation not given. Sample collection was performed on day 63 after the first vaccine or placebo injection. Some clones are missing from TCRdb's copy, which holds only in-frame ones; the method was immunoSEQ multiplex PCR. The table records some 340,000 clones, about 82% of them present only once.

The clonotype originates from a person between 18 and 59 years old who received the Ad26.COV2.S COVID-19 vaccine or a placebo. The chain is built from TRBV18 and TRBJ2-5; no clear D gene. The sample in question was peripheral blood, obtained in a trial of Ad26.COV2.S vaccine versus placebo. CDR3 bases: TGTGCCAGCTCACCTACACAGAGGGAGACCCAGTACTTC. Amino acids: CASSPTQRETQYF.